A selection of T cell receptor beta chains follows, all from one sample in a study of blood T cell repertoires in COVID-19. Assay: immunoSEQ multiplex PCR; the TCRdb copy retains only in-frame clones and omits some. The sample holds around 310,000 clones, about 90% seen once. Sequences were obtained from PBMCs or T cells enriched from blood (not recorded which). All receptors derive from a man aged 25-40 years who had recovered from COVID-19. Each CDR3 is given with its conserved first and last residue. D genes are given only for firm matches. A clone size is listed for some rows: how often the clone was seen (once, few, many), or a class if it is expanded.

CDR3 DNA,CDR3 protein,D gene,clone size,V gene,J gene
TGTGCCAGCAGCCCCTTGAGCTCCTACGAGCAGTACTTC,CASSPLSSYEQYF,.,.,TRBV12-3/TRBV12-4,TRBJ2-7
TGTGCCAGCAGCCTAAAGGCGGGGGGCGGCACAGATACGCAGTATTTT,CASSLKAGGGTDTQYF,TRBD2,.,TRBV7-3,TRBJ2-3
TGTGCCAGCAGCAACGGGACAGGGGCTTCACCCCTCCACTTT,CASSNGTGASPLHF,TRBD1,.,TRBV11-2,TRBJ1-6
TGTGCCAGCAGCACCCAATTAGAACTAGCGGGGGGCACAGATACGCAGTATTTT,CASSTQLELAGGTDTQYF,.,.,TRBV21-1,TRBJ2-3
TGTGCCAGTAGTTCGTATCCGCGGGGCAGCAATCAGCCCCAGCATTTT,CASSSYPRGSNQPQHF,.,.,TRBV19,TRBJ1-5
TGTGCCAGCAGCTTCAACAGGGTAACGAATGAGCAGTTCTTC,CASSFNRVTNEQFF,.,.,TRBV9,TRBJ2-1
TGCGCCAGCAGCGCTCACCCTCTAGCGGGGGACACAGATACGCAGTATTTT,CASSAHPLAGDTDTQYF,TRBD2,.,TRBV5-1,TRBJ2-3
TGTGCCAGCAGCCGCAGGTTGCCGTGCTACGAGCAGTACTTC,CASSRRLPCYEQYF,.,.,TRBV21-1,TRBJ2-7
TGTGCCTGGAGTGTAGGGACATCTGGAAACACCATATATTTT,CAWSVGTSGNTIYF,.,.,TRBV30,TRBJ1-3
TGTGCCAGCAGCCACAGAGGACAGAGCTCTGGAAACACCATATATTTT,CASSHRGQSSGNTIYF,.,.,TRBV14,TRBJ1-3
TGCGCCAGCAGCCAAGGACAGGGGGCAGATCAGCCCCAGCATTTT,CASSQGQGADQPQHF,TRBD1,.,TRBV4-1,TRBJ1-5
TGTGCCAGCAGCTTAGCGTTTGGGACAGGGGCCTACGAGCAGTACTTC,CASSLAFGTGAYEQYF,TRBD1,.,TRBV7-9,TRBJ2-7
TGTGCCAGTAGTATAGCGACTTCCTCTGGAAACACCATATATTTT,CASSIATSSGNTIYF,.,.,TRBV19,TRBJ1-3
TGTGCCAGCAGCCTGGACCCGAGGGTTGACACTAACTATGGCTACACCTTC,CASSLDPRVDTNYGYTF,.,.,TRBV5-8,TRBJ1-2
TGTGCCAGCAGCCCGCCCCGGGGGTTAGGAGAGACCCAGTACTTC,CASSPPRGLGETQYF,.,.,TRBV7-9,TRBJ2-5
TGTGCCAGCAGCCCGGGACTTCCATACGAGCAGTACTTC,CASSPGLPYEQYF,.,.,TRBV5-4,TRBJ2-7
TGTGCCTGGAGTCTCGCTAGCGGGGGCCAAGAGACCCAGTACTTC,CAWSLASGGQETQYF,TRBD2,.,TRBV30,TRBJ2-5
TGTGCCAGCGCGACCCCTAGCGGGGGGGCTGGGAATGAGCAGTTCTTC,CASATPSGGAGNEQFF,TRBD2,.,TRBV7-9,TRBJ2-1
TGTGCCAGCTCACCACGCCCCCAGGGGGGTAACACCGGGGAGCTGTTTTTT,CASSPRPQGGNTGELFF,.,.,TRBV18,TRBJ2-2
TGTGCCAGCACCCAAAGGGGTTACTATGGCTACACCTTC,CASTQRGYYGYTF,.,.,TRBV12-3/TRBV12-4,TRBJ1-2
TGCGCCAGCAGCCCTGGACCGGGGGGGGGCTATGGCTACACCTTC,CASSPGPGGGYGYTF,.,.,TRBV5-1,TRBJ1-2
TGTGCCAGAAGCGGTGACAGGGCAAGCAATCAGCCCCAGCATTTT,CARSGDRASNQPQHF,TRBD1,.,TRBV5-3,TRBJ1-5
TGTGCCGTCCGTGGGTCGGGACAGGGGAACTATGGCTACACCTTC,CAVRGSGQGNYGYTF,TRBD1,.,TRBV10-3,TRBJ1-2
TGTGCCAGCAGCTTTTCCTCGGGGACACCTAATCCCTACGAGCAGTACTTC,CASSFSSGTPNPYEQYF,.,.,TRBV5-5,TRBJ2-7
TGTGCCAGCAGGTCAACCGGGACAGGGTTCGAGCAGTACTTC,CASRSTGTGFEQYF,TRBD1,.,TRBV6-5,TRBJ2-7
TGCGCCAGCAGCTTGGTGGACAGCTCCTACAATGAGCAGTTCTTC,CASSLVDSSYNEQFF,.,.,TRBV5-1,TRBJ2-1
TGTGCCAGCAGTGGGGCCGGGACAGCCATCTACGAGCAGTACTTC,CASSGAGTAIYEQYF,TRBD1,.,TRBV2,TRBJ2-7
TGTGCCAGCAGTGAGAGGACAGAGTTTTCACCCCTCCACTTT,CASSERTEFSPLHF,.,.,TRBV6-1,TRBJ1-6
TGTGCCAGTAGTCCGACAGGGGCCTATGGCTACACCTTC,CASSPTGAYGYTF,TRBD1,once,TRBV19,TRBJ1-2
TGTGCCAGCAGTACAACGCGGGAGCAGCCCCAGCATTTT,CASSTTREQPQHF,.,.,TRBV6-5,TRBJ1-5
TGCGCCAGCGAAGCTACCCCTGCGGGGGGAAACGAGCAGTACTTC,CASEATPAGGNEQYF,TRBD2,.,TRBV5-1,TRBJ2-7
TGTGCCAGCAGAAAACAGGGGTACGAGCAGTACTTC,CASRKQGYEQYF,TRBD1,once,TRBV6-5,TRBJ2-7
TGTGCCAGCAGCTTAGCAGGGGCCCTGGGGACTGAAGCTTTCTTT,CASSLAGALGTEAFF,.,.,TRBV7-2,TRBJ1-1
TGCGCCAGCAGCCAAGCGGACTGGGACACCGGGGAGCTGTTTTTT,CASSQADWDTGELFF,.,.,TRBV4-1,TRBJ2-2
TGTGCCAGCAGGTACGGGGACAGGGGGCATCCAGATACGCAGTATTTT,CASRYGDRGHPDTQYF,TRBD1,.,TRBV5-6,TRBJ2-3
TGTGCCAGCAGTTACACCGAGTGGGGGCGATCGGCTTTCTTT,CASSYTEWGRSAFF,.,once,TRBV6-5,TRBJ1-1
TGTGCCAGCAGTTTAGGGAGCTCCTATAATTCACCCCTCCACTTT,CASSLGSSYNSPLHF,.,.,TRBV27,TRBJ1-6
TGCGCCAGCAGCTTGGAAGGCGTGCGGGGGCCTCAAGAGACCCAGTACTTC,CASSLEGVRGPQETQYF,.,.,TRBV5-1,TRBJ2-5
TGTGCCGGAGGGAGAGAGAATGGCTACACCTTC,CAGGRENGYTF,.,.,TRBV19,TRBJ1-2
TGCGCCAGCAGTCGACAGGGAGGTGGGGAGGAAAAACTGTTTTTT,CASSRQGGGEEKLFF,TRBD1,.,TRBV5-1,TRBJ1-4
TGCGCCAGCAGCCCACTACTAGCCGGTGAGCAGTTCTTC,CASSPLLAGEQFF,.,.,TRBV4-1,TRBJ2-1